Below, one T cell receptor beta chain is given with its context. Its antigen is unknown. The data were obtained in a study of blood T cells in healthy people across ages. The study's findings and limits: Changes in expanded clonotypes were possibly confounded, as the CMV status of donors was unknown. Unsorted PBMC material precluded a definitive naive versus antigen-experienced comparison. Diversity estimates from one million T cells were considered underestimates.

PCR was performed a second time for roughly 7 to 11 cycles using a sample-barcoded 5' primer and a J-beta primer mix. TCRdb reprocessed the 5' RACE reads with MiXCR, giving one entry per CDR3 protein. The sample holds roughly 1.4 million distinct CDR3 sequences, around 59% seen once. Germline loops: CDR1 SQVTM, CDR2 ANQGSEA. CDR3 length: 13 residues. The chain couples TRBV29-1 to TRBJ2-1, with TRBD2 matching over 8 bases. The last part of the DNA fits TRBJ2-7 better; the J call may be wrong. This receptor was taken from a man aged 18 to 30 in good health. The sequencing sample was made of blood. The chain's CDR3 is CSVVPSGLYEQYF. The CDR3 DNA is TGCAGCGTTGTCCCTAGCGGGCTTTACGAGCAGTACTTC.